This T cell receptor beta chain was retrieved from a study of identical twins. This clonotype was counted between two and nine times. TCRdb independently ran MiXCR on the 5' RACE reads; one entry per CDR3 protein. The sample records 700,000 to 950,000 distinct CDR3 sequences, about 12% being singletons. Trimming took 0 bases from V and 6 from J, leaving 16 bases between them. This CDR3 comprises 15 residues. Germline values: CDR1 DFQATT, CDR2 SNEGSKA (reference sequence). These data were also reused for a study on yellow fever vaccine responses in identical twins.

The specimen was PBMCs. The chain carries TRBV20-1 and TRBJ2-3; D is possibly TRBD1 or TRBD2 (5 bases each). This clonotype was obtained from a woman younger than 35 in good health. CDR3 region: CSAREGRAPVDTQYF. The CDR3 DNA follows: TGCAGTGCTAGAGAGGGGCGGGCCCCCGTGGATACGCAGTATTTT.